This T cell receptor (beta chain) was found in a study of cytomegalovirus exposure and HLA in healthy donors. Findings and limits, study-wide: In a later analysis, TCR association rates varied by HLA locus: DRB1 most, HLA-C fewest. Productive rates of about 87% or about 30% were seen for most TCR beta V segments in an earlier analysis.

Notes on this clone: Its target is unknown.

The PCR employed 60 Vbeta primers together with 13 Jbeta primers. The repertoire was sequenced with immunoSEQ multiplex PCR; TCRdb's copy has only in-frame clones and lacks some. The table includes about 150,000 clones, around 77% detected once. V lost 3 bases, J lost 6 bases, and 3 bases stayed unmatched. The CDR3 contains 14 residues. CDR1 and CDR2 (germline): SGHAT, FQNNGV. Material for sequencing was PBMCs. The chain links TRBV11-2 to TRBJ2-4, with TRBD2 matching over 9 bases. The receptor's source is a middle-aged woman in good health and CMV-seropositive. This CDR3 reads CASSLPTSGNIQYF. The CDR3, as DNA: TGTGCCAGCAGCTTGCCGACTAGCGGAAACATTCAGTACTTC.